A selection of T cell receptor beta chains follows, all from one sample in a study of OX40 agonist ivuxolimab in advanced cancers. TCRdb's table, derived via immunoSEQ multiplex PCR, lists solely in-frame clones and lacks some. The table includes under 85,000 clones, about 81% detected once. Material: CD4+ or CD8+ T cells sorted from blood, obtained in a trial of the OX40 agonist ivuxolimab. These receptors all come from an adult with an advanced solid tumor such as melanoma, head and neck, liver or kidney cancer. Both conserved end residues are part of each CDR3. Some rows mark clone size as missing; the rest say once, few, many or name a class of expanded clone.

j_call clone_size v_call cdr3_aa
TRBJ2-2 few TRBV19 CASIPGGTSGGEELFF
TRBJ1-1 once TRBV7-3 CASSLGGHNTEAFF
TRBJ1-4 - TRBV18 CASSPRQGKDEKLFF
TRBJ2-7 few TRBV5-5 CASSPLSGGAYEQYF
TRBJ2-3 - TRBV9 CASSVGLAASTDTQYF
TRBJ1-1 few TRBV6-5 CASSYGQRMNTEAFF
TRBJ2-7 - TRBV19 CASSTRPGTPYEQYF
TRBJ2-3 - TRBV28 CASRGTSTDTQYF
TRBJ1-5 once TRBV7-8 CASSLLTGLQPQHF
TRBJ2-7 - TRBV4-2 CASSQDPDRASYEQYF
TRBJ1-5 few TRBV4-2 CASSQDLWQLNQPQHF
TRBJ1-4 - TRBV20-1 CSAGPGEKLFF
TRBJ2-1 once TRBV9 CASSVSGQGKSEQFF
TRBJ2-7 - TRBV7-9 CASSSPIYGSRYEQYF
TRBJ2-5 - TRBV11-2 CASSPVVGNMETQYF
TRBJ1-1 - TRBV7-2 CASSPSGGFEAFF
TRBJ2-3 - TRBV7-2 CASSPGLAFLGTQYF
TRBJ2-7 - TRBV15 CATSRDTPGFYEQYF
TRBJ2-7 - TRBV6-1 CASRRTSGGYEQYF
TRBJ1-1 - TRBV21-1 CASSANGGVKAEAFF
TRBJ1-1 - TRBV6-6 CASSLGSLGADTEAFF
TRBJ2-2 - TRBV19 CASSGGNTGELFF
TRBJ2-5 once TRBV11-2 CASSLRRQGARETQYF
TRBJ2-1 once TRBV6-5 CASSDPPGHPQFF
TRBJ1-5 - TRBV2 CASSENPGQPQHF
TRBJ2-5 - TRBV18 CASSPFGQGAQETQYF
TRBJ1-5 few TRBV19 CASSEESGQPQHF
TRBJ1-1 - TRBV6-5 CASSPGRRRTEAFF
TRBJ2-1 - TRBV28 CASSPPYNEQFF
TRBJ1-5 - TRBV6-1 CASRHRRSGDQPQHF
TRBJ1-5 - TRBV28 CASRGTASNQPQHF
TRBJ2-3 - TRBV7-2 CATEKRGGTDTQYF
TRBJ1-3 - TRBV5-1 CASSSLAGQGFGGNTIYF
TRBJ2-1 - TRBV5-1 CASRPTSGISSYNEQFF
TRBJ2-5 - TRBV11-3 CASSLGGAMETQYF
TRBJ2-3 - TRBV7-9 CASSFTTGTDTQYF
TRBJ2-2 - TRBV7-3 CASSEGTGRYAGELFF
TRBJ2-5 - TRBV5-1 CASSPGLAGAETQYF
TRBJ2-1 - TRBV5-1 CASSGSGGVYNEQFF
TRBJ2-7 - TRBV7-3 CASSPHPTLSRSEQYF
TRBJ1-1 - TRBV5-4 CASSLATQGGTEAFF
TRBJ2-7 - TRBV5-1 CASSLISRWYEQYF
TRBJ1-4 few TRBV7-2 CASSPAWDEKLFF
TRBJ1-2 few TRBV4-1 CASSPGTGGSYGYTF
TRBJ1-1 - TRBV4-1 CASSLRVSNTEAFF
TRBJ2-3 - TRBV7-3 CASSPGTSTDTQYF
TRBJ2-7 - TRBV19 CASSIKQGSGEQYF
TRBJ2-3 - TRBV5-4 CASTSRGVSLGDTQYF
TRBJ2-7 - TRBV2 CAGTGGANPYEQYF
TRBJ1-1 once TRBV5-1 CASSLGLGNTEAFF
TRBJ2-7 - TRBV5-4 CASSLSGGSYEQYF
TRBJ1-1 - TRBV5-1 CASSLLGQANTEAFF
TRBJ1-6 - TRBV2 CASSEPVGDLYNSPLHF
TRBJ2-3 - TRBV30 CAWSVFSATDTQYF
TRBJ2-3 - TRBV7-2 CASSSPLSTDTQYF